A single sample gave rise to the 20 T cell receptor beta chains below, sequenced in a study of T-cell memory formation after mild COVID-19. From the 5' RACE reads, TCRdb called clonotypes with MiXCR, one entry per CDR3 protein. The repertoire consists of roughly 400,000 distinct CDR3 sequences, with roughly 18% occurring once and the leading ten covering about 22%. Sequencing was done on a sample of PBMCs or a T cell subset sorted from them (not recorded which). Every receptor here comes from a man in his late teens or twenties who had mild COVID-19 (a few samples of this study predate the infection). Cell type and time point are not known.

This clonotype was detected once. V gene TRBV7-6 combines with J gene TRBJ2-1, with D perhaps matching TRBD2 (5 bases). This CDR3 is built from 15 residues. V was trimmed by 6 bases and J by 8 bases, leaving 20 bases between them. Per germline, CDR1 SGHVS and CDR2 FNYEAQ. CDR3 residues: CASSYEGDSTDEQFF. The CDR3 coding sequence is TGTGCCAGCAGTTATGAGGGAGATTCTACAGATGAGCAGTTCTTC.

The genes are TRBV4-1 and TRBJ2-5; 11 bases fit TRBD1. V gave up 3 bases and J gave up 5 bases; unmatched junction bases: 11. The CDR3 is 17 amino acids. Germline V gene lookup returns CDR1 MGHRA and CDR2 YSYEKL. The chain's CDR3 is CASSQGTGGSSRETQYF. The CDR3 DNA sequence: TGCGCCAGCAGCCAGGGGACAGGGGGGAGTTCCAGGGAGACCCAGTACTTC.

This chain links TRBV27 with TRBJ1-5; no clear D gene. V was trimmed by 3 bases and J by 6 bases, leaving 6 bases between them. Looked up from germline, CDR1 is MNHEY and CDR2 is SMNVEV (reference sequence). The CDR3 is made up of 12 amino acids. The CDR3 sequence is CASSFVGQPQHF. CDR3 in DNA: TGTGCCAGCAGTTTCGTGGGTCAGCCCCAGCATTTT.

V usage is TRBV6-5 and J usage is TRBJ2-4, with 11 positions matching TRBD2. The CDR3 runs 15 residues. Trimming removed 6 bases from V and 5 bases from J; junction bases left unmatched: 6. Germline V gives CDR1 MNHEY, CDR2 SVGAGI. CDR3 sequence: CASRRLAGSENIQYF. CDR3 DNA: TGTGCCAGCAGGCGACTAGCGGGGTCGGAAAACATTCAGTACTTC.

The CDR3: CASSQSRDSNQPQHF. CDR3 nucleotides: TGCGCCAGCAGCCAATCCCGGGACAGCAATCAGCCCCAGCATTTT. V usage is TRBV4-3 and J usage is TRBJ1-5, with a weak D call TRBD1 (5 bases). Trimming took off 2 bases at V and 1 base at J, with 9 bases between the two ends. Per germline, CDR1 LGHNA and CDR2 YSLEER. This CDR3 is built from 15 residues.

A few counts support this clonotype. V and J are TRBV12-3 or TRBV12-4 and TRBJ2-1, with 7 nucleotides matching TRBD2. Trimming took 7 bases from V and 1 from J; bases not matched to a gene: 10. This CDR3 is built from 16 residues. CDR3 sequence reads: CASTPDGGSSYNEQFF. The CDR3 region has the DNA TGTGCCAGCACCCCCGACGGGGGGTCGTCCTACAATGAGCAGTTCTTC.

This clonotype was observed a handful of times. The rearrangement links TRBV7-9 to TRBJ1-6; maybe TRBD1 (5 bases). In germline, CDR1 is SEHNR, CDR2 FQNEAQ (reference sequence). This CDR3 is 14 amino acids long. V shed 4 bases and J shed 10 bases, with 14 bases lying between them. The CDR3: CASSSPDGGSPLHF. The CDR3 DNA follows: TGTGCCAGCAGCTCCCCCGATGGGGGGTCACCCCTCCACTTT.

The chain recombines TRBV12-3 or TRBV12-4 with TRBJ1-1; D is perhaps TRBD1 (6 bases). This CDR3 spans 13 amino acids. V lost 10 bases to trimming and J lost 4 bases, with 16 bases between them. In DNA form, the CDR3 reads TGTGCCACCGTCGGGGGGCAGGTCACTGAAGCTTTCTTT. Amino acid sequence: CATVGGQVTEAFF.

The gene calls are TRBV6-1 and TRBJ1-3, with D possibly being TRBD1 (6 bases). In germline, CDR1 is MNHNS, CDR2 SASEGT. The CDR3 runs 16 residues. V was pared by 6 bases and J by 0 bases, with 15 bases between. CDR3 sequence (DNA): TGTGCCAGCAGATATCAGGACAGACGCTCTGGAAACACCATATATTTT. Its protein product is CASRYQDRRSGNTIYF.

This clonotype was detected only once. This chain connects TRBV6-5 to TRBJ2-1; perhaps D is TRBD1 or TRBD2 (6 bases each). V lost 5 bases and J 7 bases, leaving 15 bases between the germline ends. Germline lookup yields CDR1 MNHEY and CDR2 SVGAGI. This CDR3 spans 14 amino acids. The CDR3, as DNA: TGTGCCAGCAGTGGGTTAGGGGGGCTAAATGAGCAGTTCTTC. Translation: CASSGLGGLNEQFF.

The chain employs TRBV27 and TRBJ2-1; TRBD1 or TRBD2 may be the D gene (5 bases each). The CDR3 sequence is 14 residues long. Germline V gene data show CDR1 as MNHEY and CDR2 as SMNVEV (reference sequence). Trimming left V 4 bases short and J 5 bases short, with 12 bases between. CDR3 protein: CASSSGAPHNEQFF. DNA for the CDR3: TGTGCCAGCAGTTCCGGGGCCCCTCACAATGAGCAGTTCTTC.

V and J are TRBV3-1 and TRBJ1-1; 12 nucleotides match TRBD1. The CDR3 is 17 residues long. The germline gives CDR1 LGHDT, CDR2 YNNKEL (reference sequence). V dropped 4 bases and J dropped 0; count of bases not matched to a gene: 6. The CDR3 region has the DNA TGTGCCAGCAGCCGGGACAGGGGGCCGAATGTGAACACTGAAGCTTTCTTT. This sequence encodes CASSRDRGPNVNTEAFF. Supplemented by reference TRBV3-1 and TRBJ1-1, the full variable domain reads DTAVSQTPKYLVTQMGNDKSIKCEQNLGHDTMYWYKQDSKKFLKIMFSYNNKELIINETVPNRFSPKSPDKAHLNLHINSLELGDSAVYFCASSRDRGPNVNTEAFFGQGTRLTVV.

The V call is TRBV15, the J call TRBJ2-5; D is perhaps TRBD1 (5 bases). Between the trimmed V and J ends, which lost 0 bases and 5 bases, there was a span of 10 bases. Germline V gene data show CDR1 as LNHNV and CDR2 as YYDKDF (reference sequence). The CDR3 totals 14 residues. The CDR3 nucleotides read TGTGCCACCAGCAGAGAGGGCAGGGCCGAGACCCAGTACTTC. This translates into CATSREGRAETQYF.

This clonotype appeared a few times. This chain connects TRBV4-1 to TRBJ2-7; D is possibly TRBD1 (6 bases). V was pared by 2 bases and J by 5 bases, with 7 bases between. Germline V gene lookup returns CDR1 MGHRA and CDR2 YSYEKL. The CDR3 extends over 12 amino acids. The CDR3 DNA sequence: TGCGCCAGCAGCCAAACAGGGAACGAGCAGTACTTC. It yields the protein CASSQTGNEQYF.

This clonotype turned up a few times. The chain combines TRBV11-3 with TRBJ1-2; D remains unclear. The CDR3 totals 14 residues. Germline lookup yields CDR1 SGHNT and CDR2 YENEEA. Trimming took 2 bases from V and 5 from J, leaving 12 bases between them. The CDR3 sequence: CASSLKGSRYGYTF. The CDR3 nucleotides read TGTGCCAGCAGCTTAAAGGGCTCTCGGTATGGCTACACCTTC.

Points on this clonotype: A much larger clone lies one base from this, so it may be a read error. The DNA of the CDR3 is TGCAGTGCCCACGGACAGGGGGCGGGAGGCGAAACACTGTTTTTT. Its protein is CSAHGQGAGGETLFF. J is TRBJ1-4 and V is TRBV20-1; 11 nucleotides match TRBD1. The CDR3 has 15 amino acids. Germline assignment: CDR1 DFQATT and CDR2 SNEGSKA (reference sequence).

This clonotype has a count of ten or more. This rearrangement joins TRBV6-2 or TRBV6-3 to TRBJ2-1; perhaps TRBD1 as D (6 bases). Trimming removed 1 base from V and 10 bases from J, with 8 bases in between. The CDR3 is 12 amino acids. Germline assignment: CDR1 MNHEY and CDR2 SVGEGT. This CDR3 reads CASSYWTDEQFF. The CDR3 bases are TGTGCCAGCAGTTACTGGACAGACGAGCAGTTCTTC.

In its sample, this clonotype was seen once. The rearrangement joins TRBV6-5 to TRBJ2-3; 8 bases are a match to TRBD2. Trimming cost V 0 bases and J 7 bases; bases outside gene matches: 9. This CDR3 is built from 16 residues. The germline V gene encodes CDR1 MNHEY and CDR2 SVGAGI. Here the CDR3 reads CASSYSFSGASNTQYF. As DNA, the CDR3 is TGTGCCAGCAGTTACTCGTTTAGCGGGGCCTCCAATACGCAGTATTTT.

This clonotype came up a few times. The gene calls are TRBV5-1 and TRBJ2-7; the D gene is possibly TRBD2 (6 bases). This CDR3 contains 13 residues. The germline V and J ends were trimmed by 4 bases and 2 bases, with 10 bases remaining between them. The germline V gene has CDR1 SGHRS and CDR2 YFSETQ. CDR3 loop: CASSAGTPYEQYF. The CDR3 DNA follows: TGCGCCAGCAGCGCCGGGACTCCCTACGAGCAGTACTTC.

In this sample, this clonotype turned up a few times. The chain has TRBV20-1 and TRBJ1-5, with D possibly TRBD1 on 6 matching bases. The CDR3 spans 14 residues. V lost 2 bases to trimming and J lost 4 bases, with 12 bases between them. Germline CDR1 reads DFQATT; CDR2 reads SNEGSKA (reference sequence). The CDR3 bases are TGCAGTGCTAGACCCGGGGGGCAGAATCAGCCCCAGCATTTT. This translates into CSARPGGQNQPQHF.